This TCR beta chain was identified during a study of cytomegalovirus exposure and HLA in healthy donors. As for the study in general: An analysis done earlier identified 100 million to 140 million unique TCR beta sequences from approximately 180 million T cells. The study, taken as a whole, reports: Donors were assumed by presence/absence analyses to have roughly uniform sequencing depth. TCR beta V- and J-gene trimming, according to a later analysis, was linked to a missense DCLRE1C variant.

CDR1 is KGHSH, CDR2 LQKENI, per germline. CDR3 length equals 15 residues. The V and J ends lost 1 base and 6 bases respectively, with 14 bases between them. The table lists this clone with a few counts. Its specificity is unknown. This PCR relied on a set of 60 Vbeta primers and 13 Jbeta primers. Per the study methods: An analysis performed later counted roughly 80 million unique TCR beta chains (roughly 11 million of them shared). Method: immunoSEQ multiplex PCR; TCRdb's copy keeps in-frame clones and lacks some. Clone size and V and J calls were adopted from that table, with D and trimming inferred from the DNA. The sample consists of about 130,000 clones, under 12% of them appearing once.

This receptor was obtained from a woman aged 18-29 years in good health and CMV-seropositive. Sequenced input: PBMCs. V gene TRBV18 combines with J gene TRBJ2-3; perhaps TRBD2 as D (6 bases). CDR3 sequence: CASSPLADASDTQYF. CDR3 nucleotides: TGTGCCAGCTCACCACTAGCGGACGCCTCGGATACGCAGTATTTT.